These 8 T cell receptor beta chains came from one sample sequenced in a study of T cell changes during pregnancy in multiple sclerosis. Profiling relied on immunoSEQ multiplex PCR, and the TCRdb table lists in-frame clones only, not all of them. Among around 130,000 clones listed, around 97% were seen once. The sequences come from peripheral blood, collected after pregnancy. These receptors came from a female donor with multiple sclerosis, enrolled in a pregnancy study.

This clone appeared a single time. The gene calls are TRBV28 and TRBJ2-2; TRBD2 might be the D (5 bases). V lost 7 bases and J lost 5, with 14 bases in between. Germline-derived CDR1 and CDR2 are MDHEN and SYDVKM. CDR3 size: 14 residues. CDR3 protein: CASMRGPVTGELFF. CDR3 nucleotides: TGTGCCAGCATGCGAGGGCCGGTGACCGGGGAGCTGTTTTTT.

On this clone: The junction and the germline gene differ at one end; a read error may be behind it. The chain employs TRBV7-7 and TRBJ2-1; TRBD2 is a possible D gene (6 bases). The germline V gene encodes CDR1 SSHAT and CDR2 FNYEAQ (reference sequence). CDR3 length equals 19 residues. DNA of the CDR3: TGTGCTAGCAGCTTAGAATCCCCTAATAGCGGTAGCTCCTACAATGAGCAGTTCTTC. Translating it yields CASSLESPNSGSSYNEQFF.

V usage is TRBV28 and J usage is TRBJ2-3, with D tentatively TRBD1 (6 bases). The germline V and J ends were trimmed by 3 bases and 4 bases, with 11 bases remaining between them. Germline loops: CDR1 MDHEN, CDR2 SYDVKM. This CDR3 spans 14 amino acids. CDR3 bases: TGTGCCAGCAGTTTTTCTGGGGGCCCAGATACGCAGTATTTT. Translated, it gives CASSFSGGPDTQYF.

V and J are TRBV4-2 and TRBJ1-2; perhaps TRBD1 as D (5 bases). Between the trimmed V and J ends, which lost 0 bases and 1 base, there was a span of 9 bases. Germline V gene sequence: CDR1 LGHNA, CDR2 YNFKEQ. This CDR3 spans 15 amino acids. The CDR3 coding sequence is TGTGCCAGCAGCCAAGATCCCCAGGGTAACTATGGCTACACCTTC. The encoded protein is CASSQDPQGNYGYTF.

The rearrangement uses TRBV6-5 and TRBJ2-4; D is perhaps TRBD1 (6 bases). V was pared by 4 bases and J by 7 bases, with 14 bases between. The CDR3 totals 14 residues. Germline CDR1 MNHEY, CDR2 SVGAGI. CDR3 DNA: TGTGCCAGCAGTTCCCTACAGGGTAGGAACATTCAGTACTTC. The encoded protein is CASSSLQGRNIQYF.

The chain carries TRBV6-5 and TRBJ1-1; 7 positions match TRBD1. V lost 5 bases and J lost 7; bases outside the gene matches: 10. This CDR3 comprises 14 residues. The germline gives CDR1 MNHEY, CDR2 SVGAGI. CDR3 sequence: CASSPSTGPLEAFF. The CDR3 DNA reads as TGTGCCAGCAGTCCTTCGACAGGGCCCCTTGAAGCTTTCTTT.

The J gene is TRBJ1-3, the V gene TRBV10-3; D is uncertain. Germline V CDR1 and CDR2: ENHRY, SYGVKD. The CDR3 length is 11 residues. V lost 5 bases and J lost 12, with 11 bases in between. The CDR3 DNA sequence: TGTGCCATCAGTCGAGGGCCGGACATATATTTT. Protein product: CAISRGPDIYF.

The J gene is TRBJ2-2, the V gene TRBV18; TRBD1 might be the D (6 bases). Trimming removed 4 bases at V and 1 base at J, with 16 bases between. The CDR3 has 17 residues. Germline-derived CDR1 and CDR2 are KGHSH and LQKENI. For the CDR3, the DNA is TGTGCCAGCTCACAAGGACAGATGAGAGGGAACACCGGGGAGCTGTTTTTT. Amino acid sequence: CASSQGQMRGNTGELFF.